The T cell receptor (beta chain) described here comes from a study of shared clonotypes between healthy human individuals. V lost 1 base and J lost 1, with 9 bases in between. The length of the CDR3 is 14 residues. Germline values: CDR1 SQVTM, CDR2 ANQGSEA. Clones were read by immunoSEQ multiplex PCR, and TCRdb kept only the in-frame ones, dropping some. The table lists around 1.1 million clones, 60% to 80% of them singletons. The sample consisted of memory CD4+ T cells from PBMCs. As to subset: CD45RA-negative fraction. The sequence came from a man in his late teens or twenties in good health. Some clones in this sample may be carry-over from other donors' samples. This chain connects TRBV29-1 to TRBJ2-3; D remains ambiguous. CDR3 sequence reads: CSVEGRRGTDTQYF. In nucleotides, the CDR3 is TGCAGCGTTGAAGGGAGACGGGGCACAGATACGCAGTATTTT.